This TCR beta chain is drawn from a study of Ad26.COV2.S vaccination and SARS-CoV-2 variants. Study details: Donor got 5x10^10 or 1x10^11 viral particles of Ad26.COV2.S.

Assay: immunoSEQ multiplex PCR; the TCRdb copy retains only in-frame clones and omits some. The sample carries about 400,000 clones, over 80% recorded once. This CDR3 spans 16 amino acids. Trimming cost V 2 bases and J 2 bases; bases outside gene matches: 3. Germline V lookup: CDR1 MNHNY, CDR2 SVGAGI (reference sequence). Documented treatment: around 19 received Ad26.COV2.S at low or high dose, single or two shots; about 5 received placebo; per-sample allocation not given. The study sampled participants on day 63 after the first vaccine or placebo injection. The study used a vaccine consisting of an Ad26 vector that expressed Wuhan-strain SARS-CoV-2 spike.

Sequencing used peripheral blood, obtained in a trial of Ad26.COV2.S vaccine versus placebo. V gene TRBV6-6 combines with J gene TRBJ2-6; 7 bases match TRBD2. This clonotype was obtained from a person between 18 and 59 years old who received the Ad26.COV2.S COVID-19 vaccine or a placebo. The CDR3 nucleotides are TGTGCCAGCAGTTACGGACGGGGGGCTGGGGCCAACGTCCTGACTTTC. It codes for CASSYGRGAGANVLTF.